This entry concerns a single TCR beta chain. V was pared by 2 bases and J by 4 bases, with 9 bases of the junction left unmatched. Germline V gene lookup returns CDR1 LNHDA and CDR2 SQIVND (reference sequence). The CDR3 extends over 16 amino acids. The data originate from a study of blood T cell repertoires in COVID-19. In the study overall: Spain, Italy and the United States supplied samples that represented acute and convalescent COVID-19.

In the original workflow: Reference gene primer amplification yielded estimated nucleated cell counts. Libraries were prepared by immunoSEQ multiplex PCR; TCRdb keeps only in-frame clonotypes and omits some of them. The V and J calls and clone size are taken from that table; D and trimming were inferred from the DNA. The repertoire holds tens of thousands of clones, with roughly 86% as singletons. The sequence derives from a man between 50 and 59 years old with active or convalescent COVID-19. This chain uses TRBV19 with TRBJ2-5; 8 nucleotides align to TRBD2. The specimen sequenced was peripheral blood. The CDR3 here is CASSIRRLAGRETQYF. CDR3 in DNA: TGTGCCAGTAGTATAAGAAGGCTAGCGGGCCGAGAGACCCAGTACTTC.